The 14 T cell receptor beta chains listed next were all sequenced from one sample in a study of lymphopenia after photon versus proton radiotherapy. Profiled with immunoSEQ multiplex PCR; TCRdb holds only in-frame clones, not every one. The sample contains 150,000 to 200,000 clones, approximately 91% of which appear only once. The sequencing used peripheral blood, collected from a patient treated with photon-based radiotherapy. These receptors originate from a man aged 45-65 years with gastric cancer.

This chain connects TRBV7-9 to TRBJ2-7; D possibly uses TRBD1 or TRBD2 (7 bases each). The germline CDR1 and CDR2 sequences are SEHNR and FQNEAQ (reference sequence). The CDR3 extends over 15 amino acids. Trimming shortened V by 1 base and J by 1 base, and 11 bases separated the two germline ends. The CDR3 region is CASSLGQGGSYEQYF. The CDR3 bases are TGTGCCAGCAGCTTAGGACAGGGAGGGTCCTACGAGCAGTACTTC.

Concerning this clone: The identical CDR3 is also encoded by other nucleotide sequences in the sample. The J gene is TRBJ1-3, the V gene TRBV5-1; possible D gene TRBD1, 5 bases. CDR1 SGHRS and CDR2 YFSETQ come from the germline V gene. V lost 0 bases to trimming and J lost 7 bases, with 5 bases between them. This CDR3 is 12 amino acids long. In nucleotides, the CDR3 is TGCGCCAGCAGCTTGGAGGGGAACACCATATATTTT. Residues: CASSLEGNTIYF.

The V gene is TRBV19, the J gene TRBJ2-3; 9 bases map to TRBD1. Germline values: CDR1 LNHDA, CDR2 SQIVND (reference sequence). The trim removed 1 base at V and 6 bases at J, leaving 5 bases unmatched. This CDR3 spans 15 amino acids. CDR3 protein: CASSIAHDRGDTQYF. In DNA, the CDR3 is TGTGCCAGTAGTATAGCCCACGACAGGGGGGATACGCAGTATTTT.

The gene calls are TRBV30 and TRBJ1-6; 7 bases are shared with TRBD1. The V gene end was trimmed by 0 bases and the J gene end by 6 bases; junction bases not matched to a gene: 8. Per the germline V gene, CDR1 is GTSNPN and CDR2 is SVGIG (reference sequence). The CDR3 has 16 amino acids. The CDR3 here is CAWSVVGTAVNSPLHF. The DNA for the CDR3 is TGTGCCTGGAGTGTAGTTGGGACAGCGGTTAATTCACCCCTCCACTTT. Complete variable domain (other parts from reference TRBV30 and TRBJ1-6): SQTIHQWPATLVQPVGSPLSLECTVEGTSNPNLYWYRQAAGRGLQLLFYSVGIGQISSEVPQNLSASRPQDRQFILSSKKLLLSDSGFYLCAWSVVGTAVNSPLHFGNGTRLTVT.

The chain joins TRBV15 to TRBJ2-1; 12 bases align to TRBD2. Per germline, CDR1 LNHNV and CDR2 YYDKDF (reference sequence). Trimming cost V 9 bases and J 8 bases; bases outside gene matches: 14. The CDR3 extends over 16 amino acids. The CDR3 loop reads CATRGRLAGVEDEQFF. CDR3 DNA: TGTGCCACGCGCGGAAGACTAGCGGGAGTGGAAGATGAGCAGTTCTTC.

The CDR3 coding sequence is TGTGCCAGCAGTCACGGGACGGTCGATCGCTACACCTTC. As protein: CASSHGTVDRYTF. The gene calls are TRBV6-1 and TRBJ1-2; possibly TRBD1 for D (5 bases). CDR1 and CDR2 (germline): MNHNS, SASEGT. The length of the CDR3 is 13 residues. V was clipped by 5 bases and J by 9 bases, with 16 bases between them.

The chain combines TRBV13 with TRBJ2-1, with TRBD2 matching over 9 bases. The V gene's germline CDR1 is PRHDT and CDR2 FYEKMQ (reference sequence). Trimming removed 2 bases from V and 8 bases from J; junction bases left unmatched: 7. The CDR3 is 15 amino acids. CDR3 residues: CASSLLSGRRDEQFF. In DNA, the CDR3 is TGTGCCAGCAGCTTACTTAGCGGGAGAAGAGATGAGCAGTTCTTC.

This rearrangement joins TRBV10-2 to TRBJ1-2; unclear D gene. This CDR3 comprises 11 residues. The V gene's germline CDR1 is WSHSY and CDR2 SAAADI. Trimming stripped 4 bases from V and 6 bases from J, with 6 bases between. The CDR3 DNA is TGCGCCAGCAGTGCTACGGATGGCTACACCTTC. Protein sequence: CASSATDGYTF.

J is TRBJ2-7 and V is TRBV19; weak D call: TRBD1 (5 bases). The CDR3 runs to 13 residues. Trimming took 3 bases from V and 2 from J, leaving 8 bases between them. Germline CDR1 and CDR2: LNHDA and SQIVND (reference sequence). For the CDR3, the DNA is TGTGCCAGTAGTATGACAGCAGCCTACGAGCAGTACTTC. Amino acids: CASSMTAAYEQYF.

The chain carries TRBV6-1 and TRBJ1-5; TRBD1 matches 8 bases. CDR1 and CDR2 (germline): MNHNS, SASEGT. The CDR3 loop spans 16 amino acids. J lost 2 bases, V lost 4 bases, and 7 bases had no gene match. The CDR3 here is CASSVQGVGGNQPQHF. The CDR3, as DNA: TGTGCCAGCAGTGTACAGGGGGTTGGTGGCAATCAGCCCCAGCATTTT.

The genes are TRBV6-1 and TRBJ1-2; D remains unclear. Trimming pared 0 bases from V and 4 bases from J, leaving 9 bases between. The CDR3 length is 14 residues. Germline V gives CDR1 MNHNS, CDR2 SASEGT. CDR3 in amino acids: CASSEASPPYGYTF. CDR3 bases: TGTGCCAGCAGTGAAGCCTCTCCCCCCTATGGCTACACCTTC.

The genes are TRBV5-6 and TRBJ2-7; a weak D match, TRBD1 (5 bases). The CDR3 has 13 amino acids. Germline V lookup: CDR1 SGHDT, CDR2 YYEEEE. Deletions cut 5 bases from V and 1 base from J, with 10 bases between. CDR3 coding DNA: TGTGCCAGCAGGGACATAGGGTCCTACGAGCAGTACTTC. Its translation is CASRDIGSYEQYF.

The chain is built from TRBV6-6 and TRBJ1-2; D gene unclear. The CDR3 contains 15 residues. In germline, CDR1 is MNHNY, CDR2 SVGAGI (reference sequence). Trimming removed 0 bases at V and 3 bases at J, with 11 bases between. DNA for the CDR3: TGTGCCAGCAGTTACTCGATTAGAGCCGACTATGGCTACACCTTC. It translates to CASSYSIRADYGYTF.

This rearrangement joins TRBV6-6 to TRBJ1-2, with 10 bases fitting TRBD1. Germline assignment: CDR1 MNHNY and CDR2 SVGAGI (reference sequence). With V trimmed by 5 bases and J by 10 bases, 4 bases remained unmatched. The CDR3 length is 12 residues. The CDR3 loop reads CASSRQGALYTF. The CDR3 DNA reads TGTGCCAGCAGTCGACAGGGGGCCCTCTACACCTTC.